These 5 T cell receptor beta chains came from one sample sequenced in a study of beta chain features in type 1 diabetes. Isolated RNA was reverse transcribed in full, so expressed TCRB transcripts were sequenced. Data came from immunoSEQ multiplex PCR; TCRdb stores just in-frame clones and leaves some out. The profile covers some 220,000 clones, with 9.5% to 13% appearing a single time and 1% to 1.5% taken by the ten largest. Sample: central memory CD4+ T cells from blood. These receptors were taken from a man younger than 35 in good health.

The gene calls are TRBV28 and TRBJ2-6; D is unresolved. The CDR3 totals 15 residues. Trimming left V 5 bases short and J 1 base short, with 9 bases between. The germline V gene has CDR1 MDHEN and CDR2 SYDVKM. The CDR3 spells CASSKQRSGANVLTF. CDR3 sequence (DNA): TGTGCCAGCAGTAAGCAGAGGTCTGGGGCCAACGTCCTGACTTTC.

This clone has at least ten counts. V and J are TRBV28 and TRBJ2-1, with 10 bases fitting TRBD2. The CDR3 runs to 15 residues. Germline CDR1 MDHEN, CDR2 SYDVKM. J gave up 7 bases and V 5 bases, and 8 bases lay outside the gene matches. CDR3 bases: TGTGCCAGCAGTGGCATAGCGGGAGGTAGAAATGAGCAGTTCTTC. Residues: CASSGIAGGRNEQFF. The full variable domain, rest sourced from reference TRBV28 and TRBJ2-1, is DVKVTQSSRYLVKRTGEKVFLECVQDMDHENMFWYRQDPGLGLRLIYFSYDVKMKEKGDIPEGYSVSREKKERFSLILESASTNQTSMYLCASSGIAGGRNEQFFGPGTRLTVL.

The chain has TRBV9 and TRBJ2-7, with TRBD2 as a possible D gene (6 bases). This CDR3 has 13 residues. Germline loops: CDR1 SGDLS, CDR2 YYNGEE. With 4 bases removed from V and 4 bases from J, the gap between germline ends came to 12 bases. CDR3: CASSKSGGYEQYF. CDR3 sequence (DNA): TGTGCCAGCAGCAAAAGTGGGGGGTACGAGCAGTACTTC.

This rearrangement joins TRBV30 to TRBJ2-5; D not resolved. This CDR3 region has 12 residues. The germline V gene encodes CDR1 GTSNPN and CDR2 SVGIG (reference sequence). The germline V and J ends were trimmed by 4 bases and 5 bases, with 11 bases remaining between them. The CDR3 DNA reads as TGTGCCTGGAATCCCGTCGGTGAGACCCAGTACTTC. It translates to CAWNPVGETQYF.

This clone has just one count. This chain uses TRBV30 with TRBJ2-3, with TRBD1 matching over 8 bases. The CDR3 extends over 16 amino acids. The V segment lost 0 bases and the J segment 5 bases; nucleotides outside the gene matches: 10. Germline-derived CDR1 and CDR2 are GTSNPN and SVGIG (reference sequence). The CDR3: CAWSVPQGALGDTQYF. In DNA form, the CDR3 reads TGTGCCTGGAGTGTACCCCAGGGGGCTCTAGGAGATACGCAGTATTTT. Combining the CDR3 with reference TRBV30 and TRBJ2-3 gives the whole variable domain SQTIHQWPATLVQPVGSPLSLECTVEGTSNPNLYWYRQAAGRGLQLLFYSVGIGQISSEVPQNLSASRPQDRQFILSSKKLLLSDSGFYLCAWSVPQGALGDTQYFGPGTRLTVL.